A single sample gave rise to the 32 T cell receptor beta chains below, sequenced in a study of T cell changes during pregnancy in multiple sclerosis. The method was immunoSEQ multiplex PCR; TCRdb's version includes in-frame clones alone and lacks a portion of them. The repertoire holds around 69,000 clones, with 91% as singletons. The sequencing used CD8+ T cells from peripheral blood mononuclear cells, collected before pregnancy. Receptor source: a female donor with multiple sclerosis, enrolled in a pregnancy study.

The chain uses TRBV13 and TRBJ2-7; 9 positions match TRBD1. Losses at the gene ends were 2 bases for V and 3 bases for J; bases not matched to a gene: 5. The CDR3 contains 15 residues. Germline V gives CDR1 PRHDT, CDR2 FYEKMQ (reference sequence). The CDR3 DNA reads TGTGCCAGCAGCTTAAAAGGGACAGGGATCTACGAGCAGTACTTC. Translating gives CASSLKGTGIYEQYF.

The chain has TRBV6-4 and TRBJ2-1; D is possibly TRBD2 (6 bases). The CDR3 runs 15 residues. Germline V gives CDR1 MRHNA, CDR2 SNTAGT. The V end lost 3 bases, the J end lost 6 bases, and 15 bases lay between the germline ends. CDR3 sequence: CASSDGGRGGNEQFF. As DNA, the CDR3 is TGTGCCAGCAGTGATGGGGGTAGGGGAGGCAATGAGCAGTTCTTC.

The chain joins TRBV13 to TRBJ2-1; D remains unclear. Germline values: CDR1 PRHDT, CDR2 FYEKMQ (reference sequence). This CDR3 is built from 12 residues. V dropped 3 bases and J dropped 5 bases, with 5 bases sitting between them. The CDR3: CASSFSDNEQFF. CDR3 DNA: TGTGCCAGCAGCTTCTCAGACAATGAGCAGTTCTTC.

The V call is TRBV6-1, the J call TRBJ2-1, with TRBD2 identical over 7 bases. The junction had 0 bases not matched to a gene; V was cut back by 1 base and J by 0 bases. There are 15 residues in the CDR3. CDR1 is MNHNS, CDR2 SASEGT, per germline. The CDR3 coding sequence is TGTGCCAGCAGTGAAGGCGGGGGCTCCTACAATGAGCAGTTCTTC. Protein: CASSEGGGSYNEQFF.

The rearrangement joins TRBV7-9 to TRBJ2-5; 7 bases are a match to TRBD2. The trim removed 2 bases at V and 2 bases at J, leaving 11 bases unmatched. This CDR3 has 17 amino acids. Germline loops: CDR1 SEHNR, CDR2 FQNEAQ (reference sequence). The CDR3 reads CASSLPPSGGSQETQYF. CDR3 DNA sequence: TGTGCCAGCAGCTTACCCCCCTCGGGGGGTTCACAAGAGACCCAGTACTTC. The variable domain in full, completed from reference TRBV7-9 and TRBJ2-5, reads DTGVSQNPRHKITKRGQNVTFRCDPISEHNRLYWYRQTLGQGPEFLTYFQNEAQLEKSRLLSDRFSAERPKGSFSTLEIQRTEQGDSAMYLCASSLPPSGGSQETQYFGPGTRLLVL.

This clone has only one observation. This rearrangement joins TRBV6-6 to TRBJ1-2; D not resolved. Germline V CDR1 and CDR2: MNHNY, SVGAGI (reference sequence). The CDR3 length is 14 residues. Deletions cut 2 bases from V and 0 bases from J, with 7 bases between. The CDR3 DNA sequence: TGTGCCAGCAGTTACGACATAGCTAACTATGGCTACACCTTC. This translates into CASSYDIANYGYTF.

On this clone itself: One end of the junction does not line up with germline, which may come from a read error. The J gene is TRBJ1-5, the V gene TRBV2, with a possible D match to TRBD1 (6 bases). From germline, CDR1 is SNHLY and CDR2 FYNNEI. This CDR3 region has 12 residues. The CDR3 protein is CAGSEGTRWVHF. The CDR3 DNA sequence: TGTGCCGGCAGTGAAGGGACAAGATGGGTGCATTTT.

The rearrangement joins TRBV2 to TRBJ1-6; D gene unclear. The CDR3 spans 13 residues. Trimming left V 4 bases short and J 10 bases short, with 11 bases between. CDR1 is SNHLY, CDR2 FYNNEI, per germline. The DNA for the CDR3 is TGTGCCAGCAGTGTCGGGGTGAACTCACCCCTCCACTTT. Translated: CASSVGVNSPLHF. Supplemented by reference TRBV2 and TRBJ1-6, the full variable domain reads EPEVTQTPSHQVTQMGQEVILRCVPISNHLYFYWYRQILGQKVEFLVSFYNNEISEKSEIFDDQFSVERPDGSNFTLKIRSTKLEDSAMYFCASSVGVNSPLHFGNGTRLTVT.

V gene TRBV10-3 combines with J gene TRBJ2-7, with D perhaps TRBD1 (5 bases). Trimming left V 4 bases short and J 3 bases short, with 13 bases between. Per the germline V gene, CDR1 is ENHRY and CDR2 is SYGVKD. The CDR3 has 14 amino acids. CDR3 in DNA: TGTGCCATCAGTGTTGAAGGGGCAATCTACGAGCAGTACTTC. It translates to CAISVEGAIYEQYF.

The chain links TRBV19 to TRBJ2-7, with 7 bases identical to TRBD1. The V and J ends lost 4 bases and 2 bases, in that order; junction bases with no gene match: 8. CDR3 length: 15 residues. The V gene's germline CDR1 is LNHDA and CDR2 SQIVND (reference sequence). The CDR3 DNA is TGTGCCAGTAGTACGATGACAGGGCATGCCTACGAGCAGTACTTC. This encodes CASSTMTGHAYEQYF.

The CDR3 sequence is CASSFPSQGEVDTQYF. The CDR3, as DNA: TGTGCCAGCAGCTTTCCTTCCCAGGGGGAGGTGGATACGCAGTATTTT. The chain links TRBV11-2 to TRBJ2-3, with D perhaps TRBD1 (7 bases). Germline V CDR1 and CDR2: SGHAT, FQNNGV. V was cut by 3 bases and J by 6 bases, with 19 bases left in between. CDR3 length: 16 amino acids.

The chain joins TRBV13 to TRBJ1-1; tentatively, D is TRBD1 (5 bases). Germline V lookup: CDR1 PRHDT, CDR2 FYEKMQ (reference sequence). Trimming took 5 bases from V and 3 from J, leaving 28 bases between them. The CDR3 is 19 residues long. This CDR3 reads CASSHHGQGLSVWDTEAFF. CDR3 sequence (DNA): TGTGCCAGCAGCCACCACGGGCAGGGTTTAAGTGTGTGGGACACTGAAGCTTTCTTT. Looking up the rest from reference TRBV13 and TRBJ1-1 gives the full variable domain: AAGVIQSPRHLIKEKRETATLKCYPIPRHDTVYWYQQGPGQDPQFLISFYEKMQSDKGSIPDRFSAQQFSDYHSELNMSSLELGDSALYFCASSHHGQGLSVWDTEAFFGQGTRLTVV.

The CDR3 spells CASSLEAGGGTGELFF. The CDR3 DNA is TGTGCCAGCAGCTTAGAAGCGGGGGGGGGCACCGGGGAGCTGTTTTTT. The chain combines TRBV7-8 with TRBJ2-2; 10 nucleotides align to TRBD2. This CDR3 is 16 amino acids long. The V and J ends lost 1 base and 4 bases, in that order; junction bases with no gene match: 3. Germline V gene lookup returns CDR1 SGHVS and CDR2 FQNEAQ.

The V gene is TRBV15, the J gene TRBJ1-4; 8 positions agree with TRBD1. The CDR3 has 15 residues. CDR1 LNHNV and CDR2 YYDKDF come from the germline V gene (reference sequence). With 5 bases clipped from V and 10 bases from J, the junction kept 12 bases outside the gene matches. The CDR3 loop reads CATSGDRGWVAKLFF. For the CDR3, the DNA is TGTGCCACCAGCGGCGACAGGGGCTGGGTTGCAAAACTGTTTTTT.

The V gene is TRBV6-5, the J gene TRBJ1-2; 7 nucleotides agree with TRBD1. Trimming removed 7 bases from V and 5 bases from J; junction bases left unmatched: 13. The germline gives CDR1 MNHEY, CDR2 SVGAGI. The CDR3 loop spans 15 amino acids. Here the CDR3 reads CASNSGPGTVYGYTF. The DNA for the CDR3 is TGTGCCAGCAATTCAGGCCCCGGGACAGTTTATGGCTACACCTTC.

To note about this clone: This may stem from a read error, because a much larger clone lies one nucleotide away. As the CDR3 is not closed by the conserved phenylalanine or tryptophan, this likely results from a read error. This rearrangement joins TRBV7-3 to TRBJ1-1; D perhaps matches TRBD1 (5 bases). Per germline, CDR1 SGHTA and CDR2 FQGTGA. This CDR3 region has 14 residues. Trimming left V 5 bases short and J 2 bases short, with 12 bases between. The CDR3 spells CASSDSGGNTEAFL. CDR3 nucleotides: TGTGCCAGCAGCGACTCGGGGGGAAACACTGAAGCTTTCCTT.

V is TRBV5-1 and J is TRBJ2-2, with D hard to call. Trimming took off 0 bases at V and 6 bases at J, with 9 bases between the two ends. The V gene's germline CDR1 is SGHRS and CDR2 YFSETQ. The CDR3 runs 14 residues. This CDR3 reads CASSLASGPGELFF. CDR3 DNA: TGCGCCAGCAGCTTGGCCTCAGGTCCCGGGGAGCTGTTTTTT. The entire variable domain, with the rest obtained from reference TRBV5-1 and TRBJ2-2, is as follows: KAGVTQTPRYLIKTRGQQVTLSCSPISGHRSVSWYQQTPGQGLQFLFEYFSETQRNKGNFPGRFSGRQFSNSRSEMNVSTLELGDSALYLCASSLASGPGELFFGEGSRLTVL.

V is TRBV27 and J is TRBJ1-5, with a tentative D call TRBD1 (5 bases). The CDR3 length is 15 residues. V dropped 5 bases and J dropped 4 bases, with 15 bases sitting between them. The germline V gene encodes CDR1 MNHEY and CDR2 SMNVEV (reference sequence). The CDR3: CASSRTGTENQPQHF. In DNA, the CDR3 is TGTGCCAGCAGTAGAACCGGGACTGAGAATCAGCCCCAGCATTTT.

The chain couples TRBV27 to TRBJ1-5; a possible D gene is TRBD1 (6 bases). The V end lost 2 bases, the J end lost 1 base, and 9 bases lay between the germline ends. The CDR3 covers 15 residues. The germline V gene encodes CDR1 MNHEY and CDR2 SMNVEV (reference sequence). The CDR3 reads CASSLGGASNQPQHF. CDR3 coding DNA: TGTGCCAGCAGTTTAGGGGGCGCAAGCAATCAGCCCCAGCATTTT.

The chain couples TRBV11-2 to TRBJ2-2, with 11 nucleotides matching TRBD2. This CDR3 has 18 amino acids. Germline V gene data show CDR1 as SGHAT and CDR2 as FQNNGV. V was clipped by 0 bases and J by 5 bases; unmatched bases: 8. For the CDR3, the DNA is TGTGCCAGCAGCTTAGATCGTCTAGCGGGGGGCGCGACCGGGGAGCTGTTTTTT. It translates to CASSLDRLAGGATGELFF. The full variable domain, in which reference TRBV11-2 and TRBJ2-2 provide the parts outside the CDR3, is EAGVAQSPRYKIIEKRQSVAFWCNPISGHATLYWYQQILGQGPKLLIQFQNNGVVDDSQLPKDRFSAERLKGVDSTLKIQPAKLEDSAVYLCASSLDRLAGGATGELFFGEGSRLTVL.

The CDR3 bases are TGCAGCGTTGAAGATAGTTTCCGCCACAGCTCCTACAATGAGCAGTTCTTC. This encodes CSVEDSFRHSSYNEQFF. V usage is TRBV29-1 and J usage is TRBJ2-1, with no clear D. Trimming removed 0 bases at V and 0 bases at J, with 15 bases between. This CDR3 has 17 amino acids. Germline CDR1 and CDR2: SQVTM and ANQGSEA.

The chain has TRBV7-6 and TRBJ2-4; TRBD2 matches at 8 bases. CDR1 is SGHVS, CDR2 FNYEAQ, per germline. The CDR3 contains 18 residues. The trim removed 1 base at V and 3 bases at J, leaving 11 bases unmatched. CDR3: CASSLERGGKFGKNIQYF. The CDR3 nucleotides read TGTGCCAGCAGCTTAGAACGGGGGGGGAAATTCGGCAAAAACATTCAGTACTTC.

DNA of the CDR3: TGTGCCTGGAGGGGAGAGTTGGACGAGCAGTACTTC. It codes for CAWRGELDEQYF. The chain has TRBV30 and TRBJ2-7, with D perhaps matching TRBD2 (5 bases). V was pared by 3 bases and J by 5 bases, with 11 bases between. CDR1 GTSNPN and CDR2 SVGIG come from the germline V gene (reference sequence). This CDR3 has 12 amino acids.

This clone has more than one count but fewer than ten. In the same sample, other DNA sequences code for this CDR3. The V gene is TRBV9, the J gene TRBJ1-1; no clear D. V lost 0 bases and J 5 bases, leaving 8 bases between the germline ends. This CDR3 is built from 13 residues. The V gene's germline CDR1 is SGDLS and CDR2 YYNGEE. CDR3 loop: CASSVGGRTEAFF. The CDR3 nucleotides read TGTGCCAGCAGCGTAGGAGGGAGGACTGAAGCTTTCTTT. Full variable domain (outside the CDR3, taken from reference TRBV9 and TRBJ1-1): DSGVTQTPKHLITATGQRVTLRCSPRSGDLSVYWYQQSLDQGLQFLIQYYNGEERAKGNILERFSAQQFPDLHSELNLSSLELGDSALYFCASSVGGRTEAFFGQGTRLTVV.

This CDR3 reads CASSPGTGGFVNTEAFF. CDR3 nucleotides: TGTGCCAGTAGTCCAGGGACAGGGGGCTTTGTGAACACTGAAGCTTTCTTT. V gene TRBV19 combines with J gene TRBJ1-1; TRBD1 agrees at 12 bases. Per germline, CDR1 LNHDA and CDR2 SQIVND (reference sequence). This CDR3 has 17 residues. The J segment lost 0 bases and the V segment lost 5 bases, leaving 7 bases of the junction unmatched.

The CDR3: CASSTGGTEAFF. CDR3 nucleotide sequence: TGTGCCAGCAGCACAGGGGGCACTGAAGCTTTCTTT. The V gene is TRBV28, the J gene TRBJ1-1, with 8 bases fitting TRBD1. The CDR3 extends over 12 amino acids. CDR1 is MDHEN, CDR2 SYDVKM, per germline. J lost 4 bases, V lost 6 bases, and 1 base had no gene match.

J is TRBJ2-1 and V is TRBV11-2; D gene ambiguous. V lost 7 bases and J lost 6, with 7 bases in between. The CDR3 has 11 residues. CDR1 is SGHAT, CDR2 FQNNGV, per germline. CDR3 in DNA: TGTGCCAGCATCTTCGGCAATGAGCAGTTCTTC. Its protein product is CASIFGNEQFF.

This rearrangement joins TRBV6-1 to TRBJ1-3; D not resolved. V was cut by 1 base and J by 8 bases, with 6 bases left in between. CDR1 and CDR2 from the germline V gene are MNHNS and SASEGT. The CDR3 has 12 amino acids. The CDR3 loop is CASSEDIDTIYF. The DNA of the CDR3 is TGTGCCAGCAGTGAAGATATTGACACCATATATTTT.

This clone was detected once. The rearrangement uses TRBV2 and TRBJ1-5; D gene uncertain. Germline CDR1 SNHLY, CDR2 FYNNEI. The V end lost 1 base, the J end lost 7 bases, and 5 bases lay between the germline ends. This CDR3 comprises 12 residues. The CDR3 reads CASSEGRQPQHF. CDR3 bases: TGTGCCAGCAGTGAAGGGCGGCAGCCCCAGCATTTT.

The chain recombines TRBV5-6 with TRBJ1-4, with D perhaps matching TRBD1 (5 bases). The CDR3 runs to 16 residues. In germline, CDR1 is SGHDT, CDR2 YYEEEE. V dropped 4 bases and J dropped 6 bases, with 19 bases sitting between them. CDR3 sequence (DNA): TGTGCCAGCAGCCCTCAACCCGACAGCATTTATGAAAAACTGTTTTTT. The encoded protein is CASSPQPDSIYEKLFF. The whole variable domain, filled in from reference TRBV5-6 and TRBJ1-4, reads DAGVTQSPTHLIKTRGQQVTLRCSPKSGHDTVSWYQQALGQGPQFIFQYYEEEERQRGNFPDRFSGHQFPNYSSELNVNALLLGDSALYLCASSPQPDSIYEKLFFGSGTQLSVL.

This chain connects TRBV7-6 to TRBJ2-1, with 8 bases identical to TRBD1. The CDR3 loop spans 16 amino acids. The germline V gene has CDR1 SGHVS and CDR2 FNYEAQ. Trimming removed 5 bases from V and 4 bases from J; junction bases left unmatched: 10. The CDR3 nucleotides read TGTGCCAGCAGCCCACCGTCAGGGGGCTCTTACAATGAGCAGTTCTTC. Protein sequence: CASSPPSGGSYNEQFF.

The rearrangement joins TRBV13 to TRBJ2-7; TRBD2 matches at 8 bases. The junction had 6 bases not matched to a gene; V was cut back by 4 bases and J by 7 bases. Germline CDR1 and CDR2: PRHDT and FYEKMQ (reference sequence). CDR3 length equals 13 residues. CDR3 nucleotides: TGTGCCAGCAGCTCAAGACTAGCGTGGGAGCAGTACTTC. Amino acid sequence: CASSSRLAWEQYF.